This T cell receptor beta chain was recovered during a study of technical replicates of blood from a handful of donors. Trimming stripped 2 bases from V and 4 bases from J, with 9 bases between. The V gene's germline CDR1 is SGHDT and CDR2 YYEEEE. This CDR3 spans 14 amino acids. Profiling relied on immunoSEQ multiplex PCR, and the TCRdb table lists in-frame clones only, not all of them. In the table there are around 80,000 clones, 95% to 98% of which are singletons. Sequencing was done on a sample of T cells isolated from PBMCs. This sequence joins TRBV5-6 and TRBJ2-2; D not certain. The receptor comes from a human donor in good health. CDR3 DNA: TGTGCCAGCAGCTTCCTCGGGTTCACCGGGGAGCTGTTTTTT. Protein sequence: CASSFLGFTGELFF.